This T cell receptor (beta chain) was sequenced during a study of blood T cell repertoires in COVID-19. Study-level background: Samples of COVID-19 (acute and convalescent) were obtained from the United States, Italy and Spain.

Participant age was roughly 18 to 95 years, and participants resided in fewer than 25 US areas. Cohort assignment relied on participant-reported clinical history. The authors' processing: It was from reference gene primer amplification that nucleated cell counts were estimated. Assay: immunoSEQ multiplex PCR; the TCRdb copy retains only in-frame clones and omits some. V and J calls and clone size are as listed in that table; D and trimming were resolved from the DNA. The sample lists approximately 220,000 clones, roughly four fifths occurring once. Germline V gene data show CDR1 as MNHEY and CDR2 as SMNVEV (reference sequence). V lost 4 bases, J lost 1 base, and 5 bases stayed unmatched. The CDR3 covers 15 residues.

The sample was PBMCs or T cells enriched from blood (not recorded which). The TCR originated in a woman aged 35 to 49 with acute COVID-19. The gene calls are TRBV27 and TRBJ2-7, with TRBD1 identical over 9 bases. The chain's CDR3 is CASSSSGQGSYEQYF. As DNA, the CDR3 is TGTGCCAGCAGTTCATCGGGACAGGGTTCCTACGAGCAGTACTTC.